The clone carrying this T cell receptor beta chain was seen more than once but under ten times. Its matching antigen is unknown. This sample was taken from a study of CD8+ T cells in alopecia areata. Study background: Once tofacitinib had been taken for 6 to 18 months, 6 months off drug followed.

General study results and limits: In scalp and blood, many expanded lesional clones persisted during tofacitinib. Mouse data revealed clearer TCR sharing than patient data did, a gap possibly tied to HLA.

It was cDNA, reverse transcribed from extracted RNA, that served as the sequencing template. Profiled with immunoSEQ multiplex PCR; TCRdb holds only in-frame clones, not every one. The top ten hold 0.4% to 0.55% of the sample, which has a few hundred thousand clones, around two fifths seen once. The length of the CDR3 is 12 residues. Looked up from germline, CDR1 is SGHRS and CDR2 is YFSETQ. V was cut by 2 bases and J by 1 base, with 3 bases left in between. Regarding treatment: oral pan-JAK inhibitor, 5-10 mg twice daily. The sequenced sample was CD4+ T cells sorted from blood, obtained at week 34, from a patient treated with tofacitinib. The sequence was obtained from a human donor with alopecia areata. The chain couples TRBV5-1 to TRBJ2-5; D remains ambiguous. The CDR3 sequence is CASSFFQETQYF. The CDR3 DNA reads TGCGCCAGCAGCTTTTTCCAAGAGACCCAGTACTTC.